This T cell receptor (beta chain) was retrieved from a study of response to subunit inactivated influenza vaccine (dated by TCRdb to the late 2010s). For context, the study as a whole: Deep quantitative profiling of the T cell receptor repertoire was used in the study to follow responses to a trivalent subunit inactivated influenza vaccine. General conclusions and limits of the study: The authors suggested that each seasonal influenza vaccination may recruit only a limited number of new T cells.

Looking up the germline V gene (reference sequence) yields CDR1 SGHKS and CDR2 YYEKEE. A distance of 10 bases separates the germline ends of V and J, which lose 2 bases and 10 bases respectively. Reading from cysteine to phenylalanine, the CDR3 counts 12 amino acids. Only the CDR3 DNA stays, 36 bases, in frame from base 1. As to this clonotype: Its binding antigen is unknown. No base-level quality is on record; no much larger clone is a single base apart.

Library creation used RT-PCR. Sequencing instrument: Illumina HiSeq 2500. The public reads were quality trimmed at Q25 with fastp and then assembled into clones with MiXCR by TCRdb, keeping productive beta chains. Every entry covers one CDR3 protein and lists the most common genes and DNA from its rows. This sample is represented by around 650,000 distinct CDR3 sequences; 15% to 18% of them were singletons. Around a tenth of the sample is in the top ten clones. This clonotype was sampled from a man aged 50 to 60 who received an inactivated influenza vaccine. Donor details come from another sample of the same person, matched by shared clones. This sample comprised PBMCs from blood, obtained roughly 12 days after vaccination. This sequence uses TRBV5-5 and TRBJ2-1; the D gene is unclear. The nucleotide sequence reads as follows: TGTGCCAGCAGCTTTCCGGACGGGGAGCAGTTCTTC. This sequence encodes CASSFPDGEQFF.